This T cell receptor (beta chain) is from a study of blood T cell repertoires in COVID-19 (dated by TCRdb to the early 2020s). A note on the overall study: Samples from collaborators originated in the United States, Italy and Spain and spanned both the acute and convalescent phases of COVID-19. The prospective study material was composed of cDNA or gDNA derived from T cells, B-cell-depleted T cells, or PBMCs. HLA class I and class II types, where available, came from metadata supplied by the sample provider rather than from assay-based typing. Deeply sampled blood TCRbeta repertoires from subjects exposed to, actively infected with, or recovered from COVID-19 were included in the dataset. The repertoires were made available in a free public database intended to serve as a resource for research on the immune response to SARS-CoV-2. Sample metadata almost always included a de-identified subject ID, COVID-19 status, age in years and sex. Samples were obtained from the ongoing ImmuneRACE study (first 160 participants) and from approximately 1,200 subjects provided by 6 global collaborators. What the research found in general, with its limitations: Clinical and demographic metadata were provided uncurated, with the amount varying by source and participant.

The germline ends are 6 bases apart after V is trimmed by 1 base and J by 3 bases. From the germline V gene (reference sequence), CDR1 is GTSNPN and CDR2 is SVGIG. Including cysteine and phenylalanine, the CDR3 has 13 amino acids. Here the CDR3 DNA is all that survives: 39 bases in frame from base 1. With regard to this clone: Its antigen remains unidentified. No much larger clonotype is one base removed from it; base qualities were not supplied.

The collaborating institutions used their own protocols to collect whole blood in K2EDTA tubes. For TCRbeta analysis, collaborator samples were shipped as frozen whole blood, as isolated PBMCs, or as DNA extracted from either sample type. TCRbeta CDR3 regions were amplified from genomic DNA by means of the immunoSEQ Assay, a bias-controlled multiplex PCR. As for how the authors treated the data: Within the assay, amplification of reference gene primers was used to estimate how many nucleated cells each sample contained. To quantify the absolute abundance of each unique TCRbeta CDR3 rearrangement, sequence reads were collapsed and filtered. Productive Simpson clonality was computed per sample as the square root of Simpson's diversity index over productive rearrangements. The source is immuneACCESS, and TCRdb retained only in-frame sequences with V and J called. Part of the clones is not carried over; for the studies checked, unresolved V genes explain less than half of this, and the remainder is unexplained. V and J calls plus clone size are reproduced from that table; the DNA served to infer D and trimming. A total of 130,000 to 150,000 clones appear in this sample, around four fifths of them only once. The ten biggest clones cover about 39% of the sample.

The receptor comes from a human donor in a cohort sampled during active COVID-19. Sequenced material: peripheral blood. This chain joins TRBV30 to TRBJ1-4; a confident D gene designation cannot be given. The DNA is TGTGCCTGGAGTGGGGCGTCTAATGAAAAACTGTTTTTT. Its translation is CAWSGASNEKLFF.